What follows are 7 T cell receptor beta chains derived from one specimen sequenced in a study of identical twins. TCRdb itself ran the 5' RACE reads through MiXCR, one entry per CDR3 protein. The data contain a few hundred thousand distinct CDR3 sequences, about 10% of them singletons. The sequenced material came from memory T cells sorted from blood. The receptors stem from a man aged 45-60 years in good health.

This clonotype showed up many times. The chain combines TRBV7-9 with TRBJ1-2, with 7 bases lining up with TRBD1. J gave up 5 bases and V 5 bases, and 8 bases lay outside the gene matches. Germline assignment: CDR1 SEHNR and CDR2 FQNEAQ (reference sequence). The CDR3 is made up of 14 amino acids. CDR3 region: CASSRSGTAYGYTF. The CDR3 DNA follows: TGTGCCAGCAGCCGTTCCGGGACAGCATATGGCTACACCTTC.

The chain links TRBV7-2 to TRBJ1-5; no firm D call. CDR3 length: 13 amino acids. V was cut by 4 bases and J by 7 bases, with 11 bases left in between. Germline V gene data show CDR1 as SGHTA and CDR2 as FQGNSA. The CDR3 reads CASSWAVDQPQHF. The CDR3 bases are TGTGCCAGCAGCTGGGCGGTGGACCAGCCCCAGCATTTT.

This sequence joins TRBV9 and TRBJ2-7, with 9 bases lining up with TRBD2. The CDR3 loop spans 14 amino acids. V gave up 3 bases and J gave up 2 bases; unmatched junction bases: 3. Germline V gene sequence: CDR1 SGDLS, CDR2 YYNGEE. CDR3 residues: CASSASSGAYEQYF. CDR3 coding DNA: TGTGCCAGCAGCGCATCTAGCGGGGCCTACGAGCAGTACTTC.

The table lists this clonotype with a few counts. The chain recombines TRBV20-1 with TRBJ2-3, with D uncertain. The V end lost 0 bases, the J end lost 3 bases, and 7 bases lay between the germline ends. Per germline, CDR1 DFQATT and CDR2 SNEGSKA (reference sequence). CDR3 size: 13 residues. The CDR3 is CSARDQQTDTQYF. In DNA form, the CDR3 reads TGCAGTGCTAGAGATCAGCAGACAGATACGCAGTATTTT.

This clonotype has at least ten counts. An end of the junction differs from the germline gene, which may be a read error. The chain carries TRBV7-2 and TRBJ2-2; 11 bases match TRBD2. The germline V gene encodes CDR1 SGHTA and CDR2 FQGNSA. This CDR3 spans 14 amino acids. Here the CDR3 reads CASSPPGLAVPGAF. CDR3 DNA: TGTGCCAGCAGCCCGCCGGGACTAGCGGTCCCCGGGGCTTTT. The variable domain in full, completed from reference TRBV7-2 and TRBJ2-2, reads GAGVSQSPSNKVTEKGKDVELRCDPISGHTALYWYRQSLGQGLEFLIYFQGNSAPDKSGLPSDRFSAERTGGSVSTLTIQRTQQEDSAVYLCASSPPGLAVPGAFGEGSRLTVL.

This clonotype was counted between two and nine times. V usage is TRBV12-3 or TRBV12-4 and J usage is TRBJ1-5; no clear D gene. V dropped 0 bases and J dropped 3 bases, with 12 bases sitting between them. The CDR3 runs to 16 residues. This chain's CDR3 is CASSLAIGRNNQPQHF. The CDR3 DNA follows: TGTGCCAGCAGTTTAGCTATCGGACGGAACAATCAGCCCCAGCATTTT.

This clonotype was detected ten times or more. The chain has TRBV20-1 and TRBJ1-3; 7 nucleotides align to TRBD1. Trimming took 3 bases from V and 4 from J; bases not matched to a gene: 3. Germline loops: CDR1 DFQATT, CDR2 SNEGSKA (reference sequence). The CDR3 runs 13 residues. The CDR3 region has the DNA TGCAGTGCTAGTGGGACAGCCGGAAACACCATATATTTT. This gives the protein CSASGTAGNTIYF.